The entry that follows covers one T cell receptor (beta chain) sequence. The CDR3 covers 15 residues. V lost 2 bases to trimming and J lost 8 bases, with 16 bases between them. Per the germline V gene, CDR1 is MNHNY and CDR2 is SVGAGI (reference sequence). It was 150 to 200 ng DNA, 28,000 or so T cell genomes, that sorted-subset replicate PCRs used. The method was immunoSEQ multiplex PCR; TCRdb's version includes in-frame clones alone and lacks a portion of them. The repertoire holds over a million clones, with 96% as singletons. The data belong to a study of shared clonotypes between healthy human individuals.

Sequenced input: naive CD4+ T cells sorted from blood. Noted subset: CD45RA+ positively selected. This chain uses TRBV6-6 with TRBJ1-5; possibly TRBD1 for D (5 bases). The receptor's source is a man aged 25-40 years in good health. The CDR3 nucleotides read TGTGCCAGCAGTTACCAATGGGGGGTTACTGAGCCCCAGCATTTT. Its protein is CASSYQWGVTEPQHF.